The T cell receptor beta chain described here comes from a study of blood T cell repertoires in COVID-19. The germline gives CDR1 MNHEY, CDR2 SVGAGI. V gave up 7 bases and J gave up 4 bases; unmatched junction bases: 2. CDR3 length: 12 residues. Everyone who took part was about 18 to 90 years old, and they came from about two dozen US areas. The table came from immunoSEQ multiplex PCR; TCRdb's copy has only in-frame clones and leaves some out. The sample has 300,000 or so clones; 87% are singletons. The J gene is TRBJ1-1, the V gene TRBV6-5, with 8 bases matching TRBD1. The TCR sequence derives from a young woman who had recovered from COVID-19. Sequenced material: PBMCs or T cells enriched from blood (not recorded which). CDR3 DNA: TGTGCCAGCACAGGACAGGGCACTGAAGCTTTCTTT. This sequence encodes CASTGQGTEAFF.